This record covers a single TCR beta chain. The antigen remains unidentified. Germline is not matched at one junction end, which may reflect a read error. Reverse transcribing all isolated RNA meant expressed TCRB transcripts were sequenced. Produced via immunoSEQ multiplex PCR; TCRdb's table is partial and in-frame only. Of 680,000 or so clones in the sample, 15% to 17% were seen once. The source of the sample is a study of beta chain features in type 1 diabetes. General study findings and limits: With patients and controls alike, PCR might favor shorter templates to an equal degree. Within patients, naive, central memory and Treg TCRB repertoires seemed more similar than within healthy donors.

The CDR3 has 15 amino acids. The germline V gene has CDR1 MNHEY and CDR2 SVGAGI. The genes are TRBV6-5 and TRBJ1-1; D is ambiguous. What was sequenced was naive CD4+ T cells from blood. This receptor was taken from a man aged 18 to 30 in good health. DNA for the CDR3: TGTGCCAGCAGTTATATTCGGGGAGTGAACTCTGAAGCTTTCTTT. Residues: CASSYIRGVNSEAFF.